The rows below give T cell receptor beta chains drawn from one sample of a study of CD4 T cells in relation to SARS-CoV-2 and coronaviruses. Here immunoSEQ multiplex PCR was the method, and the copy in TCRdb shows in-frame clones only, minus some. Of tens of thousands of clones in the sample, roughly 88% were seen once. Sequenced sample: memory CD4+ T cells from PBMCs. The receptor set was obtained from an adult with COVID-19. CDR3s include the opening cysteine and the closing phenylalanine or tryptophan. D genes are given only for firm matches. Only some rows state a clone size, as once, few, many or a class for expanded clones.

d_call j_call v_call clone_size cdr3_nt cdr3_aa
. TRBJ1-1 TRBV5-1 . TGCGCCAGCAGCTTGTGGGGGAAGGTGAACACTGAAGCTTTCTTT CASSLWGKVNTEAFF
TRBD1 TRBJ1-1 TRBV7-2 . TGTGCCAGCAGCCCAAGGGGGCACTTGAACACTGAAGCTTTCTTT CASSPRGHLNTEAFF
TRBD1 TRBJ1-6 TRBV15 . TGTGCCACCAGCAGCAGACAGGGGCAAAGGGGATATTCACCCCTCCACTTT CATSSRQGQRGYSPLHF
. TRBJ1-4 TRBV5-1 few TGCGCCAGCAGCTTGTCAAGGTCGGAAGAAAAACTGTTTTTT CASSLSRSEEKLFF
. TRBJ2-5 TRBV5-4 . TGTGCCAGCAGCTTGGGGCCGGGCAGACAAGAGACCCAGTACTTC CASSLGPGRQETQYF
TRBD1 TRBJ1-5 TRBV15 few TGTGCCACCAGCAAACGAACCGGGACAGGGGTTAATCAGCCCCAGCATTTT CATSKRTGTGVNQPQHF
. TRBJ1-2 TRBV7-2 . TGTGCCAGCAGCTGGGACACAGTGTCCTATGGCTACACCTTC CASSWDTVSYGYTF
TRBD1 TRBJ1-1 TRBV2 few TGTGCCAGCAGGACCTCCGGGACAGCGAACACTGAAGCTTTCTTT CASRTSGTANTEAFF
. TRBJ1-2 TRBV6-5 . TGTGCCAGCAGTTACGGGAACAGGGCCTATGGCTACACCTTC CASSYGNRAYGYTF
. TRBJ1-6 TRBV9 . TGTGCCAGCAGCGTACACACCGCGGGGCTGGGGAATTCACCCCTCCACTTT CASSVHTAGLGNSPLHF
. TRBJ1-4 TRBV5-1 . TGCGCCAGCAGCCTTACGGATGGGAGAACTAATGAAAAACTGTTTTTT CASSLTDGRTNEKLFF
. TRBJ2-6 TRBV18 . TGTGCCAGCTCACTATCTGACAAGGGAACTGGGGCCAACGTCCTGACTTTC CASSLSDKGTGANVLTF
. TRBJ2-2 TRBV5-1 few TGCGCCAGCAGCCTCCCCAGGGGTGCCACCGGGGAGCTGTTTTTT CASSLPRGATGELFF
TRBD2 TRBJ2-3 TRBV7-2 . TGTGCCAGCAGCTCCGGGGGGGCGGGCACAGATACGCAGTATTTT CASSSGGAGTDTQYF
. TRBJ1-5 TRBV15 . TGTGCCACCAGCAGAGATCATAGGAGTCAGCCCCAGCATTTT CATSRDHRSQPQHF
TRBD1 TRBJ2-7 TRBV5-6 . TGTGCCAGCAGCTTGGTGGGACAGGGGTTGTACGAGCAGTACTTC CASSLVGQGLYEQYF
TRBD1 TRBJ1-3 TRBV7-2 . TGTGCCAGCAGCTTTGAGGGGGCGCCAGGAAACACCATATATTTT CASSFEGAPGNTIYF
. TRBJ2-7 TRBV4-1 . TGCGCCAGCAGCCAAGTAGGTGGATTAGGAGGCTCTTACGAGCAGTACTTC CASSQVGGLGGSYEQYF
. TRBJ2-5 TRBV10-1 . TGCGCCAGCAGTGAGTCTTCCCTGGGGCTCCAAGAGACCCAGTACTTC CASSESSLGLQETQYF
TRBD2 TRBJ2-5 TRBV28 . TGTGCCAGCAGTTTTGAGCGGGGGCAAGAGACCCAGTACTTC CASSFERGQETQYF
. TRBJ2-6 TRBV9 . TGTGCCAGCAGCGTAGTCACCTCTGGGGCCAACGTCCTGACTTTC CASSVVTSGANVLTF
. TRBJ2-4 TRBV11-2 . TGTGCCAGCAGCCGGGAGGCCAAAAACATTCAGTACTTC CASSREAKNIQYF
TRBD1 TRBJ1-5 TRBV7-8 . TGTGCCAGCAGCCCGACAGGGGGAAAGGTTGGTCAGCCCCAGCATTTT CASSPTGGKVGQPQHF
. TRBJ2-5 TRBV20-1 . TGCAGTGCCGAGGGGGGGGAGACCCAGTACTTC CSAEGGETQYF
TRBD1 TRBJ2-7 TRBV19 . TGTGCCAGTAGTCCGGCCGGGACAGGAGCTAACGAGCAGTACTTC CASSPAGTGANEQYF
TRBD1 TRBJ2-7 TRBV19 . TGTGCCAGTAGTATAGGGGGGACAGGCTCCCACGAGCAGTACTTC CASSIGGTGSHEQYF
. TRBJ2-7 TRBV18 . TGTGCCAGCTCACCCCTCTGGAGGGGGAGCTCCTACGAGCAGTACTTC CASSPLWRGSSYEQYF
TRBD1 TRBJ1-1 TRBV5-1 . TGCGCCAGCAGACGAGACAGGGGACCGGAAGCTTTCTTT CASRRDRGPEAFF
. TRBJ2-7 TRBV9 . TGTGCCAGCAGCGTAGCTCCAGGGGGGAGCTCCTACGAGCAGTACTTC CASSVAPGGSSYEQYF
TRBD2 TRBJ2-2 TRBV5-4 . TGTGCCAGCAGTTTTCGGACTAGCGGGTCCCTCGGGGAGCTGTTTTTT CASSFRTSGSLGELFF
. TRBJ2-3 TRBV7-2 . TGTGCCAGCAGCTTTGGGGGGGCGAACACGCAGTATTTT CASSFGGANTQYF
TRBD1 TRBJ1-2 TRBV28 . TGTGCCAGCAGCCAGGACAGGGGCGGATCCTATGGCTACACCTTC CASSQDRGGSYGYTF
. TRBJ2-5 TRBV6-5 . TGTGCCAGCAGTTACGGGGGCGCTTCAGACGAGACCCAGTACTTC CASSYGGASDETQYF
TRBD2 TRBJ2-3 TRBV30 . TGTGCCTGGAGTGTAGCTCTAGCGGGGGGGGCAGATACGCAGTATTTT CAWSVALAGGADTQYF
. TRBJ1-6 TRBV6-2/TRBV6-3 . TGTGCCAGCAGTTACGATGTCGACAGGTATAATTCACCCCTCCACTTT CASSYDVDRYNSPLHF
. TRBJ2-3 TRBV19 . TGTGCCAGTAGTCCCTCGCCTAGCACAGATACGCAGTATTTT CASSPSPSTDTQYF
. TRBJ2-1 TRBV15 . TGTGCCACCAGCAGGGGGGGCAGGGATTACAATGAGCAGTTCTTC CATSRGGRDYNEQFF
TRBD2 TRBJ2-1 TRBV2 . TGTGCCAGCAGGGAGGCTAGCGGGAGCTATGAGCAGTTCTTC CASREASGSYEQFF
. TRBJ2-3 TRBV28 . TGTGCCAGCATTCAGAGAGGAGGGCGACGGGATACGCAGTATTTT CASIQRGGRRDTQYF
. TRBJ1-1 TRBV6-2/TRBV6-3 . TGTGCCAGCAGCCCAGGACGGGAGAACACTGAAGCTTTCTTT CASSPGRENTEAFF
TRBD1 TRBJ1-4 TRBV28 . TGTGCCAGCAGACCGACAGGGCCAAAAGAAAAACTGTTTTTT CASRPTGPKEKLFF
. TRBJ2-7 TRBV2 . TGTGCCAGCAGTCGGGATAGCTACGAGCAGTACTTC CASSRDSYEQYF
TRBD1 TRBJ2-6 TRBV6-2/TRBV6-3 . TGTGCCAGCAGCAGGGCACAGGGGGTTGGGGCCAACGTCCTGACTTTC CASSRAQGVGANVLTF
. TRBJ1-6 TRBV18 . TGTGCCAGCTCACCTCGGGACTCCGAGGGACCCCTCCACTTT CASSPRDSEGPLHF
. TRBJ2-7 TRBV5-1 . TGCGCCAGCAGCTTGAGAGGCGACACCTACGAGCAGTACTTC CASSLRGDTYEQYF
TRBD1 TRBJ1-2 TRBV25-1 . TGTGCCAGCAGTGATTCTAGGGCAGGGGGCATTCGTGGCTACACCTTC CASSDSRAGGIRGYTF
. TRBJ2-7 TRBV6-6 . TGTGCCAGCCAAGGAGGTTCCCGGGGGGAGCAGTACTTC CASQGGSRGEQYF
. TRBJ1-1 TRBV19 once TGTGCCAGTAGTATTAGGACGGCCACTGAAGCTTTCTTT CASSIRTATEAFF